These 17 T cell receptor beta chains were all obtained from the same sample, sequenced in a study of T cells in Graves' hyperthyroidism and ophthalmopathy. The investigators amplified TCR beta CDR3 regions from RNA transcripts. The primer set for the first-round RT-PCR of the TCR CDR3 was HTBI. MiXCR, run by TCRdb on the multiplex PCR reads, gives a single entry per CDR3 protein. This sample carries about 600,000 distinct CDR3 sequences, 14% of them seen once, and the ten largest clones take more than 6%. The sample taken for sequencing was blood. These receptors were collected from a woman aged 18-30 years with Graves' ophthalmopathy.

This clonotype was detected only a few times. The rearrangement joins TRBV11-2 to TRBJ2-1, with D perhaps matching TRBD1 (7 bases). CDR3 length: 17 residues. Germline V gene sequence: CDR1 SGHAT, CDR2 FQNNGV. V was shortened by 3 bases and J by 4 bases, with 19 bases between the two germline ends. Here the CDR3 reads CASSLGRGAMIYNEQFF. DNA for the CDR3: TGTGCCAGCAGCTTGGGCAGGGGGGCCATGATTTACAATGAGCAGTTCTTC.

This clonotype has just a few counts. The CDR3 bases are TGCAGTGCCAATAATCCGGGACTAGCAGATACGCAGTATTTT. It translates to CSANNPGLADTQYF. The rearrangement uses TRBV20-1 and TRBJ2-3; 8 nucleotides agree with TRBD2. The J segment lost 4 bases and the V segment lost 6 bases, leaving 9 bases of the junction unmatched. Germline CDR1 is DFQATT and CDR2 is SNEGSKA (reference sequence). The CDR3 is made up of 14 amino acids.

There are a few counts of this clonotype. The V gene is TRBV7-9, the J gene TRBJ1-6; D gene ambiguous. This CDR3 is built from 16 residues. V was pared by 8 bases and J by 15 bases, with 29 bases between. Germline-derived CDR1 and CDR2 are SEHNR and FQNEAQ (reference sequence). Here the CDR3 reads CASAGRDIPSFSGLHF. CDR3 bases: TGTGCCAGCGCGGGCCGGGATATACCCTCCTTTTCGGGCCTCCACTTT. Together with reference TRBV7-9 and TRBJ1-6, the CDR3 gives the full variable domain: DTGVSQNPRHKITKRGQNVTFRCDPISEHNRLYWYRQTLGQGPEFLTYFQNEAQLEKSRLLSDRFSAERPKGSFSTLEIQRTEQGDSAMYLCASAGRDIPSFSGLHFGNGTRLTVT.

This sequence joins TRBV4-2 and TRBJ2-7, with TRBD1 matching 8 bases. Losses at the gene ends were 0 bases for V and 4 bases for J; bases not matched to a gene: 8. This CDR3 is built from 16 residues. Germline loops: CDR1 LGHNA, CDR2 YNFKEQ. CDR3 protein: CASSQDPPGQEYEQYF. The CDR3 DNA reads TGTGCCAGCAGCCAAGATCCCCCGGGACAGGAATACGAGCAGTACTTC.

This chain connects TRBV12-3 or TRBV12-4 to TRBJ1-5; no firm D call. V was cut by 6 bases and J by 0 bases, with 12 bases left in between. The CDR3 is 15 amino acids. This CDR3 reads CASRTGKYSNQPQHF. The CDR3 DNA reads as TGTGCCAGCAGAACCGGGAAATATAGCAATCAGCCCCAGCATTTT.

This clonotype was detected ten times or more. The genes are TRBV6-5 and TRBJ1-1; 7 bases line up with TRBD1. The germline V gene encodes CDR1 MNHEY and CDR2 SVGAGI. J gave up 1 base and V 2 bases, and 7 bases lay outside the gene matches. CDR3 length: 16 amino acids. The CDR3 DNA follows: TGTGCCAGCAGTTACGGCACAGGGGATTGGAACACTGAAGCTTTCTTT. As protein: CASSYGTGDWNTEAFF.

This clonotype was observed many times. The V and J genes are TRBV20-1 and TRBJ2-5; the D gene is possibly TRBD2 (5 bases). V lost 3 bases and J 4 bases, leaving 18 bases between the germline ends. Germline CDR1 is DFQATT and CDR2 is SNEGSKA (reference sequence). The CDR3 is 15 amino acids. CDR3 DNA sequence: TGCAGTGCTAGGGAAAACGACCACGCGGGAGAGACCCAGTACTTC. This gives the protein CSARENDHAGETQYF.

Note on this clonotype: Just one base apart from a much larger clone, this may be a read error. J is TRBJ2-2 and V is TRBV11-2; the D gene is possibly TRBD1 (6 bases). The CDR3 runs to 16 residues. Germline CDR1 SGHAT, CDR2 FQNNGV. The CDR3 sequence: CASSFISFGDTGKLFF. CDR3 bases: TGTGCCAGCAGCTTTATATCCTTTGGGGACACCGGGAAGCTGTTTTTT.

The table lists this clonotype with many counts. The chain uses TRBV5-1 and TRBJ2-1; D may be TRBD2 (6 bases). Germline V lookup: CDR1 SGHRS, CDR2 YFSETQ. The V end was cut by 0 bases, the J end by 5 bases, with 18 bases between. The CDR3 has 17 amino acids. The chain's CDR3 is CASSLALAGSFHNEQFF. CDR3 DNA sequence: TGCGCCAGCAGCTTGGCCCTCGCCGGGAGCTTCCACAATGAGCAGTTCTTC.

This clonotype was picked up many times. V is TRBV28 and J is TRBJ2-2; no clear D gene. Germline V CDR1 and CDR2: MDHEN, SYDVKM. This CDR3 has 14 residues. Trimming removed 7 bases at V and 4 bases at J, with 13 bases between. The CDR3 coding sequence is TGTGCCAGCATTGCCAGAGCGCCCACCGGGGAGCTGTTTTTT. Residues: CASIARAPTGELFF. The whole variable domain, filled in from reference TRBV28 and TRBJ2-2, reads DVKVTQSSRYLVKRTGEKVFLECVQDMDHENMFWYRQDPGLGLRLIYFSYDVKMKEKGDIPEGYSVSREKKERFSLILESASTNQTSMYLCASIARAPTGELFFGEGSRLTVL.

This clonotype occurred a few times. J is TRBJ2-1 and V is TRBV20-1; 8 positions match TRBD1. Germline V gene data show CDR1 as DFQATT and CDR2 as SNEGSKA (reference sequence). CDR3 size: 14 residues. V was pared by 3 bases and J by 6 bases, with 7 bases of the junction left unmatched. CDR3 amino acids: CSASPGTGRNEQFF. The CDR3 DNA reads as TGCAGTGCTAGCCCGGGGACAGGTCGCAATGAGCAGTTCTTC.

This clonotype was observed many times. CDR3 region: CASSPRRNGNTIYF. CDR3 DNA sequence: TGTGCCAGCTCACCACGACGGAATGGAAACACCATATATTTT. V is TRBV18 and J is TRBJ1-3, with D unclear. The germline gives CDR1 KGHSH, CDR2 LQKENI. V was trimmed by 1 base and J by 3 bases, leaving 7 bases between them. CDR3 length: 14 amino acids.

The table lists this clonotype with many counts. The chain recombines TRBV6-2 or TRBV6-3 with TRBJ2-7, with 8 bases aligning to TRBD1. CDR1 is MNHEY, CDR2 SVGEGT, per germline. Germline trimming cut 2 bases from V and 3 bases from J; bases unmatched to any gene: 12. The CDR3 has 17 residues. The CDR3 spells CASSYPRRGRSDYEQYF. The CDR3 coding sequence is TGTGCCAGCAGTTACCCCCGCAGGGGGCGGTCCGACTACGAGCAGTACTTC.

Written as DNA, the CDR3 is TGCAGTGCTGACGAAACTAGGGGCTACACCTTC. Translating it yields CSADETRGYTF. The chain recombines TRBV20-1 with TRBJ1-2; no reliable D call. Between the trimmed V and J ends, which lost 5 bases and 8 bases, there was a span of 12 bases. The CDR3 is made up of 11 amino acids. CDR1 and CDR2 (germline): DFQATT, SNEGSKA (reference sequence).

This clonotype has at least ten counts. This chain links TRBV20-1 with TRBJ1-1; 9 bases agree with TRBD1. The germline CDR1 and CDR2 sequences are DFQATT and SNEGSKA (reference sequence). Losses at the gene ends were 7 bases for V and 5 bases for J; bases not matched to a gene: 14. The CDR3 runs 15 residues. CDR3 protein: CSGPGQGFRGTEAFF. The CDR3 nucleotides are TGCAGTGGGCCGGGACAGGGATTTCGGGGGACTGAAGCTTTCTTT.

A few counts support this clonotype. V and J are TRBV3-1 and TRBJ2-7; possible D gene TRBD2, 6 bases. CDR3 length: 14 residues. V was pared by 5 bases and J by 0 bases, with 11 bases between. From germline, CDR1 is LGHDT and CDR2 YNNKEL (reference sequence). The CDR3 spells CASSSRTNSYEQYF. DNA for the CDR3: TGTGCCAGCAGCTCGAGGACTAACTCCTACGAGCAGTACTTC.

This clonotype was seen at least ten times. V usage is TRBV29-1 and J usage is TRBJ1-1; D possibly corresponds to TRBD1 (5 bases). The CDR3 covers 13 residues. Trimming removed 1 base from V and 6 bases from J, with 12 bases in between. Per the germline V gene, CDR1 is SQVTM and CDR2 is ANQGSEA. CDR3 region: CSVEVGPSPEAFF. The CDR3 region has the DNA TGCAGCGTTGAAGTGGGACCCAGCCCTGAAGCTTTCTTT. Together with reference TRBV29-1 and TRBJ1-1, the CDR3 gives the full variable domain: SAVISQKPSRDICQRGTSLTIQCQVDSQVTMMFWYRQQPGQSLTLIATANQGSEATYESGFVIDKFPISRPNLTFSTLTVSNMSPEDSSIYLCSVEVGPSPEAFFGQGTRLTVV.